The clone carrying this T cell receptor (beta chain) was detected only a few times. The antigen is not known. This record belongs to a study of T cells after yellow fever vaccination. Study summary: For low cell numbers, libraries were made with SMART-Seq v4 Ultra Low Input.

This CDR3 is built from 15 residues. V lost 7 bases, J lost 1 base, and 16 bases lay in between. Germline V gene lookup returns CDR1 MDHEN and CDR2 SYDVKM. Study-wide results and caveats: The study found a weaker secondary response that peaked faster, day 5 versus 15. At 95% to 96% for CD4 and around 91% for CD8, most primary-vaccination clones showed up again after the booster. The study noted that FACS-sorted repertoires could contain abundant clonotypes contaminating from the bulk population.

TCRdb reanalysed the 5' RACE reads using MiXCR and keeps one entry per CDR3 protein. Here the sample spans 350,000 to 450,000 distinct CDR3 sequences, under 20% being singletons. The receptor was derived from a man between 18 and 29 years old who received the YFV17D yellow fever vaccine. Sequenced material: PBMCs, taken before the yellow fever booster vaccination. The chain links TRBV28 to TRBJ1-1; D gene uncertain. Here the CDR3 reads CASIPSLLGNTEAFF. The CDR3 region has the DNA TGTGCCAGCATCCCCTCGCTCTTGGGGAACACTGAAGCTTTCTTT.